Sequencing of this TCR beta chain was carried out in a study of blood T cells in healthy people across ages. This CDR3 contains 12 residues. Germline values: CDR1 DFQATT, CDR2 SNEGSKA (reference sequence). V was pared by 1 base and J by 4 bases, with 6 bases between. It was with a sample-barcoded 5' primer and a J-beta primer mix that a second PCR of roughly 7 to 11 cycles was run. TCRdb reprocessed the 5' RACE reads via MiXCR and lists one record per CDR3 protein. The sample records around 1,100,000 distinct CDR3 sequences, about two fifths being singletons. V usage is TRBV20-1 and J usage is TRBJ2-3; D is undetermined. The sequence was collected from a man younger than 35 in good health. The sample was blood. The CDR3 DNA is TGCAGTGCTAGAGGACCACCAGATACGCAGTATTTT. Protein sequence: CSARGPPDTQYF.